This T cell receptor (beta chain) was recorded in a study of long-term antiretroviral therapy in people with HIV. Researchers report immunoSEQ v3.0 was run at survey level. Libraries were prepared by immunoSEQ multiplex PCR; TCRdb keeps only in-frame clonotypes and omits some of them. The sample includes about 23,000 clones, more than 70% seen only once; the top ten take approximately 5.9%. Germline V gene lookup returns CDR1 KGHSH and CDR2 LQKENI. V shed 6 bases and J 0 bases; nucleotides not matched to a gene: 7. The CDR3 runs to 16 residues. The J gene is TRBJ1-3, the V gene TRBV18; 8 nucleotides align to TRBD1. This sequence originates from a man in his fifties or sixties with HIV. This sample comprised unsorted PBMCs, obtained 0.6 years after starting antiretroviral therapy. This chain's CDR3 is CASSLGQASSGNTIYF. CDR3 bases: TGTGCCAGCTCCCTGGGACAGGCCAGCTCTGGAAACACCATATATTTT.